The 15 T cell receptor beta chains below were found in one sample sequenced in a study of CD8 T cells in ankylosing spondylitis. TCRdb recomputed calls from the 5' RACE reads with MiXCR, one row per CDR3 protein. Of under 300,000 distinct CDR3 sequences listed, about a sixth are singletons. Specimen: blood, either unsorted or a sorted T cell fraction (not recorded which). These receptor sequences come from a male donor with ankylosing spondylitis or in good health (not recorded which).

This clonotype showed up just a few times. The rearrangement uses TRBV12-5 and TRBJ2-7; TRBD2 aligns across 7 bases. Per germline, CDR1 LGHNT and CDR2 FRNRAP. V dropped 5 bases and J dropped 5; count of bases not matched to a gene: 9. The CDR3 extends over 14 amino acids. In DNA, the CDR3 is TGTGCTAGTGGTCTCGGACTAGTGGTACACGAGCAGTACTTC. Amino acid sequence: CASGLGLVVHEQYF.

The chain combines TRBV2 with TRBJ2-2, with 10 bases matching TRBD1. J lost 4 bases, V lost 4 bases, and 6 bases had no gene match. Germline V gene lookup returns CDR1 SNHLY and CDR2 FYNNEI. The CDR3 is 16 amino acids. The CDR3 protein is CASSVWDRGFTGELFF. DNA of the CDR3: TGTGCCAGCAGTGTTTGGGACAGGGGATTCACCGGGGAGCTGTTTTTT.

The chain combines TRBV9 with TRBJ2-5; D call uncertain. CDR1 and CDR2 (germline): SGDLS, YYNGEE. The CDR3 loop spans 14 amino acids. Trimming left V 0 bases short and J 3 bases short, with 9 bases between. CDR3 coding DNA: TGTGCCAGCAGCGTAGTGGGATTGGAAGAGACCCAGTACTTC. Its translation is CASSVVGLEETQYF.

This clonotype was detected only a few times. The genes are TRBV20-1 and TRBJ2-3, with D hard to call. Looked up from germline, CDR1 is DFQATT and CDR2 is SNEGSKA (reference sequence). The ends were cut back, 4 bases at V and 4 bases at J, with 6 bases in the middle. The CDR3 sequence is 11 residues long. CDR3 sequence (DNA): TGCAGTGCTACCGCCGCAGATACGCAGTATTTT. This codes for CSATAADTQYF.

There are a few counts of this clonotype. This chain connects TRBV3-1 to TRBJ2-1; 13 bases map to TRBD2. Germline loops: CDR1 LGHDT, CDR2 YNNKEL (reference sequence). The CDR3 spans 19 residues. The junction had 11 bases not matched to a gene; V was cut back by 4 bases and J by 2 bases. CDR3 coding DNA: TGTGCCAGCAGCCCGGCCGGGACTAGCGGGATCCTAGCCTACAATGAGCAGTTCTTC. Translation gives CASSPAGTSGILAYNEQFF.

The CDR3 spells CASSVVGTSGLNEQFF. The CDR3 DNA sequence: TGTGCCAGCAGCGTAGTTGGGACTAGCGGCCTCAATGAGCAGTTCTTC. The chain has TRBV9 and TRBJ2-1, with 11 bases identical to TRBD2. CDR3 length: 16 residues. CDR1 is SGDLS and CDR2 is YYNGEE in the germline V gene. The V segment lost 0 bases and the J segment 6 bases; nucleotides outside the gene matches: 5.

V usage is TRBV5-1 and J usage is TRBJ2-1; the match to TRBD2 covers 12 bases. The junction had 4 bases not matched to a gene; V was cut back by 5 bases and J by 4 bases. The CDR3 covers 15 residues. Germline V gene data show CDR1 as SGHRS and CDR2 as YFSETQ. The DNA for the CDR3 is TGCGCCAGCAGATTGACTAGCGGGAGTTACAATGAGCAGTTCTTC. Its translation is CASRLTSGSYNEQFF. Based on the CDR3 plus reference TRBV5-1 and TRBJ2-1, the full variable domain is KAGVTQTPRYLIKTRGQQVTLSCSPISGHRSVSWYQQTPGQGLQFLFEYFSETQRNKGNFPGRFSGRQFSNSRSEMNVSTLELGDSALYLCASRLTSGSYNEQFFGPGTRLTVL.

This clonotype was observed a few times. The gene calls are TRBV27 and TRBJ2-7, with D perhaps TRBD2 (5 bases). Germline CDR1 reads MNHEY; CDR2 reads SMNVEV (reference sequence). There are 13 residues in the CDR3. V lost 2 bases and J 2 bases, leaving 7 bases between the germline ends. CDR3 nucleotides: TGTGCCAGCAGTTTACCCGGGGCCTACGAGCAGTACTTC. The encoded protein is CASSLPGAYEQYF.

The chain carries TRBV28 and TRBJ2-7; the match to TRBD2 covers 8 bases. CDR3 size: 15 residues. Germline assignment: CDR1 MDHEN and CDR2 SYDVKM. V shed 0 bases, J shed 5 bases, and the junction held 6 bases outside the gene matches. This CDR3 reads CASSLWVGRADEQYF. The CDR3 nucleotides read TGTGCCAGCAGTTTATGGGTCGGGAGGGCGGACGAGCAGTACTTC.

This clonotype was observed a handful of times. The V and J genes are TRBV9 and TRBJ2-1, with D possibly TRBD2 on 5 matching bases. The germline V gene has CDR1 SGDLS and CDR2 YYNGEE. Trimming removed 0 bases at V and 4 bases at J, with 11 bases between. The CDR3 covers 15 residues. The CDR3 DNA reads TGTGCCAGCAGCGTAGAGGATAGCGCGTACAATGAGCAGTTCTTC. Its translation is CASSVEDSAYNEQFF. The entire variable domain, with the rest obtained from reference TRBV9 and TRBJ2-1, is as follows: DSGVTQTPKHLITATGQRVTLRCSPRSGDLSVYWYQQSLDQGLQFLIQYYNGEERAKGNILERFSAQQFPDLHSELNLSSLELGDSALYFCASSVEDSAYNEQFFGPGTRLTVL.

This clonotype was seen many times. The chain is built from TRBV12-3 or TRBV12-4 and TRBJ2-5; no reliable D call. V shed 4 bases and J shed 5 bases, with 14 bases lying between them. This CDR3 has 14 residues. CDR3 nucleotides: TGTGCCAGCAGTTACACAATTCCTGGGGAGACCCAGTACTTC. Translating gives CASSYTIPGETQYF.

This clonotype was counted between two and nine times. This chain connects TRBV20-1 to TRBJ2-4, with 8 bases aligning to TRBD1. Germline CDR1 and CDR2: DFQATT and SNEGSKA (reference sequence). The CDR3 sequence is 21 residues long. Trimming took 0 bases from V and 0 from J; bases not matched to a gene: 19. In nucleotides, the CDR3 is TGCAGTGCTAGAGATAGCCAGGGGGCGGATTTTAGGGAAATAGCCAAAAACATTCAGTACTTC. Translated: CSARDSQGADFREIAKNIQYF.

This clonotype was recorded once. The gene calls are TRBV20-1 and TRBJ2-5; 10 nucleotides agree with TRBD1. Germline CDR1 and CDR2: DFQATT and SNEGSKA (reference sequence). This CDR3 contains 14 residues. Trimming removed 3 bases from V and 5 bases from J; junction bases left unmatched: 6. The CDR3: CSASAGQGIETQYF. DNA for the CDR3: TGCAGTGCTAGTGCGGGACAGGGGATCGAGACCCAGTACTTC.

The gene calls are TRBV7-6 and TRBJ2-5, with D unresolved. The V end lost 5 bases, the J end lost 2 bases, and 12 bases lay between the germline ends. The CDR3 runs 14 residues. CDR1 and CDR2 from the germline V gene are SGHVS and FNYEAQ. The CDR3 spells CASSTEELQETQYF. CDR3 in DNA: TGTGCCAGCAGCACCGAAGAATTACAAGAGACCCAGTACTTC. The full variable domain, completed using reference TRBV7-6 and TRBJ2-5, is GAGVSQSPRYKVTKRGQDVALRCDPISGHVSLYWYRQALGQGPEFLTYFNYEAQQDKSGLPNDRFSAERPEGSISTLTIQRTEQRDSAMYRCASSTEELQETQYFGPGTRLLVL.

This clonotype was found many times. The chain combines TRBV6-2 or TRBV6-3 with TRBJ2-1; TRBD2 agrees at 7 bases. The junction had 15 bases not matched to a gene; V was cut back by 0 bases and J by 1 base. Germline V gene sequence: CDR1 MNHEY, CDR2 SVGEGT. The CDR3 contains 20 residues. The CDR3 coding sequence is TGTGCCAGCAGTTACTCGAGCCTAGCGGAGGCCCTTGAGTCCTACAATGAGCAGTTCTTC. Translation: CASSYSSLAEALESYNEQFF.